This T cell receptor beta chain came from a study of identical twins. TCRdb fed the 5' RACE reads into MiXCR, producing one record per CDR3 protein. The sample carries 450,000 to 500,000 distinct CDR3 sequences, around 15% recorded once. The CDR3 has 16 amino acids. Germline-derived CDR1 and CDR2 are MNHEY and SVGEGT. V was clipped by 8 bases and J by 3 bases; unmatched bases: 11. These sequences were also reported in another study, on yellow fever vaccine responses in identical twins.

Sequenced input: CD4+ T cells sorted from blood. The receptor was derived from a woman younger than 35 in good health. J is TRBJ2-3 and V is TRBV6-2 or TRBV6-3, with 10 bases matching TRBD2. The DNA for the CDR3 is TGTGCCAGCCTCGGGGACCCTAGCGGGAGTACAGATACGCAGTATTTT. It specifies CASLGDPSGSTDTQYF.